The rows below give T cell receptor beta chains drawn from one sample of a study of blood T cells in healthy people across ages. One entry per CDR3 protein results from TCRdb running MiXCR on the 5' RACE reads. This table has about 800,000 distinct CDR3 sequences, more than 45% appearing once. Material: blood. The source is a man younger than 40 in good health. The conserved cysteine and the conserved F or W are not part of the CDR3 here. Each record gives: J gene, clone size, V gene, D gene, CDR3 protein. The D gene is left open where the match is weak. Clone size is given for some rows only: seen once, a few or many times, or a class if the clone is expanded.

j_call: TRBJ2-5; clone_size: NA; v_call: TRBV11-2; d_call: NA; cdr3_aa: ASSVVDSKETQY
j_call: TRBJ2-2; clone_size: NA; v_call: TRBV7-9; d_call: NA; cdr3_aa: ASSLWGKDTGELF
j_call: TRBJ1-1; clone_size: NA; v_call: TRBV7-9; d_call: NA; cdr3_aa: ASSFNPDGEAF
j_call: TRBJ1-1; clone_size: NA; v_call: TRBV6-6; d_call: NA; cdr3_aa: ASSYLSRNTEAF
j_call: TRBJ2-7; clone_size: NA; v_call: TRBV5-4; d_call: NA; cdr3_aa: ASSLGDNYEQY
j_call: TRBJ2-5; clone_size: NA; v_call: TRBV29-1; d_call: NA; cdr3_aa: SVEEAGSVSEQY
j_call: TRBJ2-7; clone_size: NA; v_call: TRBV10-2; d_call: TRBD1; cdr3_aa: ASSWGQEDYEQY
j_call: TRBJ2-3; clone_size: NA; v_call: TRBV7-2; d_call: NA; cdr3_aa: ASSLNAWDTQY
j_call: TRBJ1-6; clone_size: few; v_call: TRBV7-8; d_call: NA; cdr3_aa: ASSPARGGSPLH
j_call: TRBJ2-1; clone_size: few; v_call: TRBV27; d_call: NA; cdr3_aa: ASRLLLGGEQF
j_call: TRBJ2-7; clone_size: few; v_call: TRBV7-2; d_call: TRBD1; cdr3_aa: ASRYQGATGYEQY
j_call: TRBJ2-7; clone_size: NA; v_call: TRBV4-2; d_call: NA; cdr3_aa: ASSQDPTGDYEQY
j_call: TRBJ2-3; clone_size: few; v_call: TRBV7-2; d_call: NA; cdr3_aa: ASSQPRDTQY
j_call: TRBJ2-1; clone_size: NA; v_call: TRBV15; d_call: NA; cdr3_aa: ATSRDGSSGNNEQF
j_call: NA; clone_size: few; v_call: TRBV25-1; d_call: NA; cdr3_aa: ASSDPDGRHEQY
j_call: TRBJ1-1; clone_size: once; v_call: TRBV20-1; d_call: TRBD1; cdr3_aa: SARTGEYTEAF
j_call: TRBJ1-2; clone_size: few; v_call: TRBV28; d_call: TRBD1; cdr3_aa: ASSTHRDRADYGYT
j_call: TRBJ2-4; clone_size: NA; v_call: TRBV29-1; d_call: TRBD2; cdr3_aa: SVEDLAGGSVGEQY
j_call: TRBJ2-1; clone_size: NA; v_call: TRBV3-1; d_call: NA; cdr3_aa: ASSPRAPEQF
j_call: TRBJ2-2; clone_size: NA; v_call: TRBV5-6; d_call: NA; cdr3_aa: ASSLGPPGGENRELF
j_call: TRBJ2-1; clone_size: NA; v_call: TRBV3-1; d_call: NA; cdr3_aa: ASSQGTLNNEQF
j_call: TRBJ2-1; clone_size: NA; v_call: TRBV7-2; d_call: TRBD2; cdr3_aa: ASSLMGGEQF
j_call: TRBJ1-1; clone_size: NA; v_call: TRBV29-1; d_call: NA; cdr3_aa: SVGRTWNTEAF
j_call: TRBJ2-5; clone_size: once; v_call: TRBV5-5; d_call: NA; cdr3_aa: ASSFTAYQETQY
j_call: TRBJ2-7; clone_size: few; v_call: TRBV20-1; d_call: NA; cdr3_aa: SLQSSYEQY
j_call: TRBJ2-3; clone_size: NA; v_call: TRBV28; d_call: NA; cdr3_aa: ASSFNVRQY
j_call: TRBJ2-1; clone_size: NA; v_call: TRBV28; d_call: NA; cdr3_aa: ASSDWKGEHIYNEQF
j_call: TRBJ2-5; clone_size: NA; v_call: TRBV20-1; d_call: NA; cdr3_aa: SAAVAYEDEQY
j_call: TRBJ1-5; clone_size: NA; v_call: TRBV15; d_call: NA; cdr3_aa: ATSRDLEPQH